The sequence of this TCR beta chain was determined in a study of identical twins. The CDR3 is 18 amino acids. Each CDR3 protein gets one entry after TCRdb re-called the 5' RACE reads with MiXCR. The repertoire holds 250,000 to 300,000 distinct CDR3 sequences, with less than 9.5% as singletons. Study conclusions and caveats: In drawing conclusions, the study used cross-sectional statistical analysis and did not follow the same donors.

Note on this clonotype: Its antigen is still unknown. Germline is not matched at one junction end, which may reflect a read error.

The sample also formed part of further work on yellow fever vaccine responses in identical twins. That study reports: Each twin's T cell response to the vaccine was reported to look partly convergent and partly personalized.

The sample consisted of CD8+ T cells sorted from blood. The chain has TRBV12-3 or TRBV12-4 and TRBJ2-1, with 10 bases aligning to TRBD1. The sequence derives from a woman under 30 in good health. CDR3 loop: CTSSPFSGTGDAGDEQFF. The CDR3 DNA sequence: TGTACCAGCAGTCCTTTTTCGGGGACAGGGGACGCCGGAGATGAGCAGTTCTTC.